The 6 T cell receptor beta chains in this list originate from one sample, sequenced in a study of vaccination and CD4 T cells after COVID-19. Treatment given: approximately 9-day PBMC culture with coronavirus spike peptide pools or control peptides (ViraFEST assay). The Oncomine TCR Beta short-read assay generated sequence data from the DNA of cultured CD4+ T cells. MiXCR, run by TCRdb on the PCR reads, gives a single entry per CDR3 protein. Of roughly 7,500 distinct CDR3 sequences in the sample, just over 70% are singletons; the top ten hold 35% to 45%. No antigen is known for these receptors. The sample was CD4+ T cells from blood, cultured in vitro. The source of these receptors is a human donor who had recovered from COVID-19.

This clonotype appeared a few times. J is TRBJ1-1 and V is TRBV20-1; 9 nucleotides line up with TRBD1. From germline, CDR1 is DFQATT and CDR2 SNEGSKA (reference sequence). The CDR3 length is 15 residues. V lost 0 bases and J lost 1; bases outside the gene matches: 3. CDR3 protein: CSARDPTGGNTEAFF. In DNA, the CDR3 is TGCAGTGCTAGAGACCCGACAGGGGGGAACACTGAAGCTTTCTTT.

The genes are TRBV20-1 and TRBJ2-1, with 14 bases aligning to TRBD2. Germline values: CDR1 DFQATT, CDR2 SNEGSKA (reference sequence). Trimming took 3 bases from V and 8 from J; bases not matched to a gene: 9. The CDR3 is 16 amino acids. The CDR3 bases are TGCAGTGCTAGCGGTGGGACTAGCGGGGGTTTCTATGAGCAGTTCTTC. Encoded protein: CSASGGTSGGFYEQFF.

This clonotype was recorded a few times. The chain employs TRBV20-1 and TRBJ1-5, with D perhaps matching TRBD1 (6 bases). CDR3 length equals 13 residues. Trimming pared 6 bases from V and 1 base from J, leaving 10 bases between. CDR1 is DFQATT, CDR2 SNEGSKA, per germline (reference sequence). The CDR3 region has the DNA TGCAGTGCCCTTCAGGGGAGCAATCAGCCCCAGCATTTT. Its translation is CSALQGSNQPQHF.

The table lists this clonotype with a count of one. The chain employs TRBV27 and TRBJ1-2; TRBD1 might be the D (6 bases). V dropped 4 bases and J dropped 8 bases, with 11 bases sitting between them. Germline V gene data show CDR1 as MNHEY and CDR2 as SMNVEV (reference sequence). This CDR3 is 12 amino acids long. CDR3 DNA sequence: TGTGCCAGCAGTTCAAATACAGGGGGCTACACCTTC. Protein: CASSSNTGGYTF.

Regarding this clonotype: One end of the junction fails to match germline, which may point to a read error. The V and J genes are TRBV19 and TRBJ1-1; the match to TRBD1 covers 11 bases. The CDR3 contains 18 residues. The germline CDR1 and CDR2 sequences are LNHDA and SQIVND (reference sequence). The CDR3 loop is CATGTGGRGKVVKTEAFF. The CDR3 DNA follows: TGTGCCACAGGGACAGGGGGGCGAGGAAAGGTGGTGAAGACTGAAGCTTTCTTT.

The chain employs TRBV28 and TRBJ2-1; 9 bases line up with TRBD2. Losses at the gene ends were 7 bases for V and 9 bases for J; bases not matched to a gene: 16. The CDR3 consists of 16 residues. Per the germline V gene, CDR1 is MDHEN and CDR2 is SYDVKM. This chain's CDR3 is CASTRTAGGRVGEQFF. CDR3 DNA: TGTGCCAGCACCCGGACAGCGGGGGGTCGAGTAGGTGAGCAGTTCTTC. The complete variable domain, with remaining parts taken from reference TRBV28 and TRBJ2-1, reads DVKVTQSSRYLVKRTGEKVFLECVQDMDHENMFWYRQDPGLGLRLIYFSYDVKMKEKGDIPEGYSVSREKKERFSLILESASTNQTSMYLCASTRTAGGRVGEQFFGPGTRLTVL.